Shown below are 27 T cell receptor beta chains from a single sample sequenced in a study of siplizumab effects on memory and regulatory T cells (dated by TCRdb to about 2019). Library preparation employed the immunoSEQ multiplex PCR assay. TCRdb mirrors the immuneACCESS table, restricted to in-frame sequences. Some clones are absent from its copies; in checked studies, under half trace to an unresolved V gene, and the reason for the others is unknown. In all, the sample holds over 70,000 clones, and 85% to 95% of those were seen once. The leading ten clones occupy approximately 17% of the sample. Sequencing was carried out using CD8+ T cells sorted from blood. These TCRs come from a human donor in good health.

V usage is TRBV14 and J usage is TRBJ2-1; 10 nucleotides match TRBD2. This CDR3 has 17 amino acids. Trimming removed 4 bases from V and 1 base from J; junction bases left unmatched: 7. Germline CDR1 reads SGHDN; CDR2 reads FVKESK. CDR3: CASSPGSGRDSYNEQFF. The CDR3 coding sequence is TGTGCCAGCAGCCCAGGGAGCGGGAGGGATTCCTACAATGAGCAGTTCTTC.

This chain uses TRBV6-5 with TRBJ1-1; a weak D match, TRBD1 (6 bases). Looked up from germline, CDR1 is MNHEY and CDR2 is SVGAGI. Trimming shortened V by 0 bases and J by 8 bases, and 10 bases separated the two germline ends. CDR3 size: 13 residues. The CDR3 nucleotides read TGTGCCAGCAGTTACTCTGGGGGCATGGAAGCTTTCTTT. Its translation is CASSYSGGMEAFF.

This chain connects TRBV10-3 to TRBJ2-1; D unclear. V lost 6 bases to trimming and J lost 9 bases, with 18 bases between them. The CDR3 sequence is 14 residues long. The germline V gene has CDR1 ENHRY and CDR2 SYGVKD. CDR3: CAISDPAVEGEQFF. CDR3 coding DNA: TGTGCCATCAGCGACCCGGCAGTAGAAGGTGAGCAGTTCTTC.

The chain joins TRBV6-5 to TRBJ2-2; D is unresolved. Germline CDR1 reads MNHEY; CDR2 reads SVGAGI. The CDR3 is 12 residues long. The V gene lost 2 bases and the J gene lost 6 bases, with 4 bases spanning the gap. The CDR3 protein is CASSYGPGELFF. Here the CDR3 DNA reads TGTGCCAGCAGTTACGGCCCCGGGGAGCTGTTTTTT.

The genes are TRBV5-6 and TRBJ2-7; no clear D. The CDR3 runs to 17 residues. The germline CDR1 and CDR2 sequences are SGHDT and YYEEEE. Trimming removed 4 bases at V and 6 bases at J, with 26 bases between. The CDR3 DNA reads TGTGCCAGCAGCCCGAGGCTTGCGAGAGGTGTATCGGGCGAGCAGTACTTC. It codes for CASSPRLARGVSGEQYF.

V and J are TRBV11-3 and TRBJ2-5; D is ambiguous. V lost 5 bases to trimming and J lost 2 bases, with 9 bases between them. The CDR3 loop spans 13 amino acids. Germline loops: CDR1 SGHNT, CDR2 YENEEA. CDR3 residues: CASSLPGQETQYF. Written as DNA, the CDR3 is TGTGCCAGCAGCCTACCCGGACAAGAGACCCAGTACTTC.

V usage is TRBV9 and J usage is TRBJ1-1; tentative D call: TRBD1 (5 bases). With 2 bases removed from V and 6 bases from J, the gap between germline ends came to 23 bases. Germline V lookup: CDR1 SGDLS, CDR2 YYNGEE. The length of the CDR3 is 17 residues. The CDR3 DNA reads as TGTGCCAGCAGCGTTTTTTCGGACGCCTCGGCGGGGGCTGAAGCTTTCTTT. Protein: CASSVFSDASAGAEAFF.

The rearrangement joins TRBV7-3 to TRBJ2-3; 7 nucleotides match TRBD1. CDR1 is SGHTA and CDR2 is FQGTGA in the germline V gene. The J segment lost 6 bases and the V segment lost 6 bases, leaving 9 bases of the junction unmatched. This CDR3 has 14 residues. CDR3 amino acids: CASSPTGPGDTQYF. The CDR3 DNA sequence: TGTGCCAGCAGTCCGACAGGGCCCGGGGATACGCAGTATTTT.

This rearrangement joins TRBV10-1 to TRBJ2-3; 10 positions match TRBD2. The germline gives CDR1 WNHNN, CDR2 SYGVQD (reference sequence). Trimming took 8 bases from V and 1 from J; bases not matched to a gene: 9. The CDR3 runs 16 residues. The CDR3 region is CASGNVAGGRTDTQYF. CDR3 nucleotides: TGCGCCAGCGGAAACGTAGCGGGAGGTCGCACAGATACGCAGTATTTT.

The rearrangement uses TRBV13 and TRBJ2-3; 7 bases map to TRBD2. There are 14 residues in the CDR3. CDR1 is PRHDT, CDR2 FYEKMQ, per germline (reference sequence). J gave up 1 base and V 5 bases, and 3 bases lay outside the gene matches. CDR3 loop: CASSLLAGTDTQYF. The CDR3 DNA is TGTGCCAGCAGCCTCCTAGCGGGCACAGATACGCAGTATTTT.

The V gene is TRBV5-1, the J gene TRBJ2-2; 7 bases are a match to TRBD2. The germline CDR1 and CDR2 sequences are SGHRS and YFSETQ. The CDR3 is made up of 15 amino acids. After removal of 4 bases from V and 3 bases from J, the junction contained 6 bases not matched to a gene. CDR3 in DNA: TGCGCCAGCAGCCTCCGGGACTATTACACCGGGGAGCTGTTTTTT. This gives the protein CASSLRDYYTGELFF.

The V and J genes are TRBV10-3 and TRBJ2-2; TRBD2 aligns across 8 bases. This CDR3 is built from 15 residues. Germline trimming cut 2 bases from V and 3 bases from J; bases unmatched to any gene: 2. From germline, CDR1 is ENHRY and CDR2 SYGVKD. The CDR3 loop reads CAISETSGYTGELFF. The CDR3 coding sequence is TGTGCCATCAGTGAGACTAGCGGTTACACCGGGGAGCTGTTTTTT.

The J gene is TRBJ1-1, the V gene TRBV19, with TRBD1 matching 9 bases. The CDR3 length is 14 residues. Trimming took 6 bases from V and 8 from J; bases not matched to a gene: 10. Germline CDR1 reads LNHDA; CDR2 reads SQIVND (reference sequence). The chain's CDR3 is CASSPRDRESEAFF. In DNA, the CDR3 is TGTGCCAGTAGCCCCCGGGACAGGGAGTCCGAAGCTTTCTTT.

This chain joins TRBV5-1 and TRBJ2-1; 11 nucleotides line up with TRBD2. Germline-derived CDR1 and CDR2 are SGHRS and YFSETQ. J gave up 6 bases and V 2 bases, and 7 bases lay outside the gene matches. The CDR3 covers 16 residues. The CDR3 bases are TGCGCCAGCAGCTTAGAGGGACTAGCGGCACTCAATGAGCAGTTCTTC. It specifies CASSLEGLAALNEQFF. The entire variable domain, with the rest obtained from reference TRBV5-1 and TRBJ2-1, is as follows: KAGVTQTPRYLIKTRGQQVTLSCSPISGHRSVSWYQQTPGQGLQFLFEYFSETQRNKGNFPGRFSGRQFSNSRSEMNVSTLELGDSALYLCASSLEGLAALNEQFFGPGTRLTVL.

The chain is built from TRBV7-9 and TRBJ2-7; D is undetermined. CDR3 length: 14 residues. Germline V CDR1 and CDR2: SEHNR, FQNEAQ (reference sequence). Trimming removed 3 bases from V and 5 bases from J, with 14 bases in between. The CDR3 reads CASSFADLHHEQYF. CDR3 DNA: TGTGCCAGCAGCTTCGCGGACCTTCACCACGAGCAGTACTTC.

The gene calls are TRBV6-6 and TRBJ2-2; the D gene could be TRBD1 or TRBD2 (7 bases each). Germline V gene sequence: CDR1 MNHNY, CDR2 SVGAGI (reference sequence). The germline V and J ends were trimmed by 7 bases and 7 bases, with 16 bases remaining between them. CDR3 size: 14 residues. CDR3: CASTHQGGIGELFF. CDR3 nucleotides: TGTGCCAGCACACACCAGGGGGGGATCGGGGAGCTGTTTTTT.

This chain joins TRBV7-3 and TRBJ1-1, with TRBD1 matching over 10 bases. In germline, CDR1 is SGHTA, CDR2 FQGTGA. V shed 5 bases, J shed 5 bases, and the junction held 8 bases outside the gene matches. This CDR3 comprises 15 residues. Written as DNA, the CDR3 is TGTGCCAGCAGCCCTTCCGGGACAGGGGTAACTGAAGCTTTCTTT. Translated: CASSPSGTGVTEAFF.

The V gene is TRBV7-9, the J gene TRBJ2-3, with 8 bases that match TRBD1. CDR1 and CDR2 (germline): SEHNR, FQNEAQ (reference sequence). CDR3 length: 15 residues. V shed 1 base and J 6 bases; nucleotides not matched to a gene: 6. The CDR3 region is CASSLGPGGMDTQYF. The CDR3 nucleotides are TGTGCCAGCAGCTTAGGCCCAGGGGGCATGGATACGCAGTATTTT.

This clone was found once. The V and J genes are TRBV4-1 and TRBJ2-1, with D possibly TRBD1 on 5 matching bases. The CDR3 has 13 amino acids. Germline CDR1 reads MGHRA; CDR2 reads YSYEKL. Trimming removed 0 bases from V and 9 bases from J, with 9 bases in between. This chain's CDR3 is CASSQEGQFEQFF. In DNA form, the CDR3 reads TGCGCCAGCAGCCAAGAGGGGCAGTTTGAGCAGTTCTTC.

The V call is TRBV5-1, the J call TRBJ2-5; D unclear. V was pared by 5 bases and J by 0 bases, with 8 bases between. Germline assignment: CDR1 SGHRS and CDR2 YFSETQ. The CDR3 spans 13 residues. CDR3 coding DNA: TGCGCCAGCAGTGGGCGGTACCAAGAGACCCAGTACTTC. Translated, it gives CASSGRYQETQYF.

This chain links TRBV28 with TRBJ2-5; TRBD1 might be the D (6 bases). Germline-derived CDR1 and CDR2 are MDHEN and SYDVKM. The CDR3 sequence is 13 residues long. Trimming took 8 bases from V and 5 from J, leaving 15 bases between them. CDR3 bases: TGTGCCAGCCGCCAGGACAGTTGGGAGACCCAGTACTTC. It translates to CASRQDSWETQYF.

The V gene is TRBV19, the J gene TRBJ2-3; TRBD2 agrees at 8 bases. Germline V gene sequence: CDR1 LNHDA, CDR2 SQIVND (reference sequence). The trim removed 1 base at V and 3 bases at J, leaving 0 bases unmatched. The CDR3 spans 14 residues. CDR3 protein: CASSIGGRTDTQYF. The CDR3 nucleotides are TGTGCCAGTAGTATAGGCGGGAGGACAGATACGCAGTATTTT.

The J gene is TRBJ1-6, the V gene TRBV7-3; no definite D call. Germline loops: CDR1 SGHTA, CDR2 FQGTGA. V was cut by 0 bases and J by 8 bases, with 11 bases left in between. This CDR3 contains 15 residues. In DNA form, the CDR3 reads TGTGCCAGCAGCTTAACAAGTAACTGGGATTCACCCCTCCACTTT. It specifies CASSLTSNWDSPLHF.

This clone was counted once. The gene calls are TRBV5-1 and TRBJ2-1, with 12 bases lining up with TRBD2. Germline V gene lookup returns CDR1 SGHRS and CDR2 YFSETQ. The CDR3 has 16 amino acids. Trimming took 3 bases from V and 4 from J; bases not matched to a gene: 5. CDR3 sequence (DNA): TGCGCCAGCAGCTCTCCGACTAGCGGGAGTTACAATGAGCAGTTCTTC. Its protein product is CASSSPTSGSYNEQFF.

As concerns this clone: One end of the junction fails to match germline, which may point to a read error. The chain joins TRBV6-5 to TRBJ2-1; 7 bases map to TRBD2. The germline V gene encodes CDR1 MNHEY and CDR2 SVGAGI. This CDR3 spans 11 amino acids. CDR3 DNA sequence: TGCAGTACTAGCGTCTACAATGAGCAGTTCTTC. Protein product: CSTSVYNEQFF.

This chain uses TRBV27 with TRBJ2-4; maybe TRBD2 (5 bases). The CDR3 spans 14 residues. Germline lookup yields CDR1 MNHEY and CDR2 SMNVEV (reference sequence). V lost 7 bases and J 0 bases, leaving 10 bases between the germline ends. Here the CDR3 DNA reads TGTGCCAGCAACGAACGGGGAGCCAAAAACATTCAGTACTTC. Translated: CASNERGAKNIQYF.

CDR3 protein: CASRSTSDRSTDTQYF. In DNA form, the CDR3 reads TGCGCCAGCAGGTCAACTAGCGACCGAAGCACAGATACGCAGTATTTT. The chain has TRBV10-2 and TRBJ2-3; the match to TRBD2 covers 7 bases. Germline V gives CDR1 WSHSY, CDR2 SAAADI. There are 16 residues in the CDR3. V shed 6 bases, J shed 0 bases, and the junction held 9 bases outside the gene matches.